This T cell receptor (beta chain) was sequenced during a study of blood T cell repertoires in COVID-19. Overall study context: Samples taken during acute and convalescent COVID-19 were collected in the United States, Italy and Spain. PBMCs, B-cell-depleted T cells, or T cells were the source of the cDNA or gDNA that made up the material.

In the source study's methods: Amplified reference gene primers provided the basis for estimating nucleated cell counts. The protocol was immunoSEQ multiplex PCR, while the TCRdb copy is restricted to in-frame clones and leaves out a portion. V, J and clone size are those of that table, while D and trimming were read from the DNA. The table shows 180,000 or so clones, with around nine tenths occurring only once. With 0 bases removed from V and 0 bases from J, the gap between germline ends came to 7 bases. CDR3 size: 15 residues. CDR1 SGHRS and CDR2 YFSETQ come from the germline V gene. This chain connects TRBV5-1 to TRBJ1-5; D ambiguous. This clonotype was sampled from a man aged 40-49 years with acute or convalescent COVID-19. The sequencing sample was made of peripheral blood. The CDR3 region is CASSLDGYSNQPQHF. In DNA form, the CDR3 reads TGCGCCAGCAGCTTGGACGGGTATAGCAATCAGCCCCAGCATTTT.